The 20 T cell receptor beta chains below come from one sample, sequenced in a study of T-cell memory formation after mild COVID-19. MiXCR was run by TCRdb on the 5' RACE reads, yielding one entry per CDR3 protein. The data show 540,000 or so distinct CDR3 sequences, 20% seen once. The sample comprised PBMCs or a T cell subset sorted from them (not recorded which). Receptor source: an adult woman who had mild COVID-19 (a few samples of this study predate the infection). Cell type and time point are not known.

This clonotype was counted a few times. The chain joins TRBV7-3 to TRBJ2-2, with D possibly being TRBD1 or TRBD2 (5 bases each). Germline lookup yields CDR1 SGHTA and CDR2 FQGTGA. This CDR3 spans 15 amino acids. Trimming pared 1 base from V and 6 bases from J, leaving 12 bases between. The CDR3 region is CASSLMPGAAGELFF. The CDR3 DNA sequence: TGTGCCAGCAGCTTAATGCCCGGGGCGGCCGGGGAGCTGTTTTTT.

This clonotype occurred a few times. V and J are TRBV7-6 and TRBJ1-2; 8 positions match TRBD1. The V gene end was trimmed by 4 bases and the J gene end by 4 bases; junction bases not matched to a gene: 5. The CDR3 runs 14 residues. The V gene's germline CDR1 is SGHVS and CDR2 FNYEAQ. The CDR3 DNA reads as TGTGCCAGCAGCTCAGGACAGGGTCTCTATGGCTACACCTTC. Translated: CASSSGQGLYGYTF.

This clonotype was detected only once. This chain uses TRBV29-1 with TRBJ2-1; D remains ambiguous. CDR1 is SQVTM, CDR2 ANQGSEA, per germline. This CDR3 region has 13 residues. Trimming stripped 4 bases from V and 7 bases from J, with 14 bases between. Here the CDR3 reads CSVVPGIMNEQFF. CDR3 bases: TGCAGCGTTGTCCCGGGTATCATGAATGAGCAGTTCTTC.

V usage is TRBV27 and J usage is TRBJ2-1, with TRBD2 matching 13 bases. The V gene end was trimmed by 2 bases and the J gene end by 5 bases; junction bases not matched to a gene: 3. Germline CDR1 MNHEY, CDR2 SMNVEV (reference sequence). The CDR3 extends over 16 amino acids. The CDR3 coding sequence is TGTGCCAGCAGTTTAAGAGGGACTAGCGGGAACAATGAGCAGTTCTTC. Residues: CASSLRGTSGNNEQFF.

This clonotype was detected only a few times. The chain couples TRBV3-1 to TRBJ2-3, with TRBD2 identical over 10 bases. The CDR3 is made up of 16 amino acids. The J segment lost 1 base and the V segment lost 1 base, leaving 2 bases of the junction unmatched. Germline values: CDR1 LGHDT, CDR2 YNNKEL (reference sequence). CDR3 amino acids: CASSQGAGGRTDTQYF. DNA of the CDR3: TGTGCCAGCAGCCAAGGAGCGGGGGGGCGCACAGATACGCAGTATTTT.

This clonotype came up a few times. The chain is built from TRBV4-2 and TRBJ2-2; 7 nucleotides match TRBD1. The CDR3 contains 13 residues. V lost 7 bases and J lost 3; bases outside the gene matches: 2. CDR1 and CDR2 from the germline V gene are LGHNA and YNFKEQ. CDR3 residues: CASKQGYTGELFF. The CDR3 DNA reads TGTGCCAGCAAACAGGGGTACACCGGGGAGCTGTTTTTT.

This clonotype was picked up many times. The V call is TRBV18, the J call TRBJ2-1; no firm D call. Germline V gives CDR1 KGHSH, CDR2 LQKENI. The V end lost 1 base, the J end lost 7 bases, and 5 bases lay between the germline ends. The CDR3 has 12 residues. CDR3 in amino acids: CASSPRLNEQFF. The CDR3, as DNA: TGTGCCAGCTCACCACGCCTTAATGAGCAGTTCTTC.

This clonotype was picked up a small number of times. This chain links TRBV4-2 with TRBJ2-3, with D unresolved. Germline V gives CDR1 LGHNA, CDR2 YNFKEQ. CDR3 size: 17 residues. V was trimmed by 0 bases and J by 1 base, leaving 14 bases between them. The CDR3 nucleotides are TGTGCCAGCAGCCAAGATCTGCAGCTTCTGGGCACAGATACGCAGTATTTT. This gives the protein CASSQDLQLLGTDTQYF.

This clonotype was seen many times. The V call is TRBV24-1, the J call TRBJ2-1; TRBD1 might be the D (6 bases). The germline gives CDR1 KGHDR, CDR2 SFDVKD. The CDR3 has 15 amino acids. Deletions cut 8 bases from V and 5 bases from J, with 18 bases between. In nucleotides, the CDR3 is TGTGCCACCACCGCCTCTAGGCCAGGGGACAATGAGCAGTTCTTC. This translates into CATTASRPGDNEQFF.

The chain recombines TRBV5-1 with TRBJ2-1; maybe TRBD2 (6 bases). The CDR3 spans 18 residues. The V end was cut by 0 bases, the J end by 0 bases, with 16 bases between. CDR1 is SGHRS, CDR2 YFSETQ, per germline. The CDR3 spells CASSLGVVSGPSYNEQFF. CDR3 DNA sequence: TGCGCCAGCAGCTTGGGAGTGGTGAGCGGGCCCTCCTACAATGAGCAGTTCTTC.

CDR3 coding DNA: TGTGCCACCAGCAGAAGACAGGGATCTAACTATGGCTACACCTTC. Protein product: CATSRRQGSNYGYTF. The chain links TRBV15 to TRBJ1-2; 7 bases line up with TRBD1. CDR3 length: 15 amino acids. V shed 2 bases, J shed 0 bases, and the junction held 3 bases outside the gene matches. Looked up from germline, CDR1 is LNHNV and CDR2 is YYDKDF (reference sequence).

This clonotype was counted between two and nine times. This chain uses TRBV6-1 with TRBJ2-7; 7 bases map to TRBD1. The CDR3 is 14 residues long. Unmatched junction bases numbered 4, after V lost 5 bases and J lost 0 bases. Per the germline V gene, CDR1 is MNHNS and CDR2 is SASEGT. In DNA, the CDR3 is TGTGCCAGCAGTTCGACAGGGAACTCCTACGAGCAGTACTTC. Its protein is CASSSTGNSYEQYF.

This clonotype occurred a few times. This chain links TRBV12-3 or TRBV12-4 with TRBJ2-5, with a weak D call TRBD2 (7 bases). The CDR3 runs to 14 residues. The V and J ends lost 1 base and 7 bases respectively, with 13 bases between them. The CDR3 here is CASSLDSGGGTQYF. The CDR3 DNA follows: TGTGCCAGCAGTTTAGATTCGGGGGGCGGGACCCAGTACTTC.

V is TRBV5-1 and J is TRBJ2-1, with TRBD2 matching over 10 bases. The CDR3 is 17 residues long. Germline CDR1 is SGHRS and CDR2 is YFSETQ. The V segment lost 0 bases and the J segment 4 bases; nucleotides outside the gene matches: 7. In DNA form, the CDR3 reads TGCGCCAGCAGCTTGGGCCCCGATAGCGGGGGGTACAATGAGCAGTTCTTC. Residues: CASSLGPDSGGYNEQFF.

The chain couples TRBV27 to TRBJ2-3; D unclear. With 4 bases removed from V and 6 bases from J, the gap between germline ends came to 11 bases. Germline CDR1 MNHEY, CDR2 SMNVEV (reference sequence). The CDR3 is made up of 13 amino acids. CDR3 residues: CASSSANGDTQYF. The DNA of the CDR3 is TGTGCCAGCAGTTCGGCAAACGGGGATACGCAGTATTTT.

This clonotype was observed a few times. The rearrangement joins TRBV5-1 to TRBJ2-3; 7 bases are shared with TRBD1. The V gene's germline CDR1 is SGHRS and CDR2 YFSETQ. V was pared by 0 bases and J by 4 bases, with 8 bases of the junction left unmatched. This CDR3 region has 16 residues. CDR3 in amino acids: CASSLALGQGADTQYF. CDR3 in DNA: TGCGCCAGCAGCTTGGCCCTAGGGCAGGGGGCAGATACGCAGTATTTT.

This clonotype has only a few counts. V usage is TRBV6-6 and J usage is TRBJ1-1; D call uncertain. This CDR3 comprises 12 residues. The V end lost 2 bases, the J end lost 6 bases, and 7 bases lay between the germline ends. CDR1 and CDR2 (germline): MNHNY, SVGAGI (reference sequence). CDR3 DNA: TGTGCCAGCAGTTACGAGACGGCTGAAGCTTTCTTT. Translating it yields CASSYETAEAFF.

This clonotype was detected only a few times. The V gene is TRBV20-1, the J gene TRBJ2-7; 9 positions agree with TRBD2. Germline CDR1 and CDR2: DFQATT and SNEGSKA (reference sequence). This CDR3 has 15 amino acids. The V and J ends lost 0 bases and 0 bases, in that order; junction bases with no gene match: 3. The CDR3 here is CSARELAGNSYEQYF. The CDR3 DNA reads TGCAGTGCTAGAGAACTAGCGGGCAACTCCTACGAGCAGTACTTC.

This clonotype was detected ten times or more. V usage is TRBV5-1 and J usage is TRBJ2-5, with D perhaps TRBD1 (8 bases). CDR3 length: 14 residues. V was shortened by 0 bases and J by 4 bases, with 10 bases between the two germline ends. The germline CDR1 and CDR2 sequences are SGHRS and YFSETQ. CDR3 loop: CASSLDRGGETQYF. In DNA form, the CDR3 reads TGCGCCAGCAGCTTGGACAGGGGGGGAGAGACCCAGTACTTC.

CDR3 sequence: CASSPVPGLAGGVYEQYF. The CDR3 nucleotides read TGTGCCAGCAGCCCAGTCCCGGGACTAGCGGGGGGGGTCTACGAGCAGTACTTC. This rearrangement joins TRBV27 to TRBJ2-7; 16 bases line up with TRBD2. CDR1 MNHEY and CDR2 SMNVEV come from the germline V gene (reference sequence). The CDR3 loop spans 18 amino acids. V gave up 6 bases and J gave up 3 bases; unmatched junction bases: 11.